This T cell receptor beta chain was found in a study of shared T cell receptors in the human thymus. Sequencing was performed with immunoSEQ multiplex PCR; in TCRdb, only in-frame clones are kept and a portion is missing. Of 640,000 or so clones listed, around 87% are singletons. The germline V and J ends were trimmed by 1 base and 0 bases, with 7 bases remaining between them. This CDR3 is 14 amino acids long. Germline CDR1 is GTSNPN and CDR2 is SVGIG (reference sequence). These data were likewise used in another study, on human thymus T cells.

The chain links TRBV30 to TRBJ1-3, with D unclear. Material: thymocytes. This TCR was sampled from a boy in the first two years of life with a congenital heart defect. The CDR3 loop is CAWSAFFSGNTIYF. CDR3 coding DNA: TGTGCCTGGAGTGCTTTTTTCTCTGGAAACACCATATATTTT.